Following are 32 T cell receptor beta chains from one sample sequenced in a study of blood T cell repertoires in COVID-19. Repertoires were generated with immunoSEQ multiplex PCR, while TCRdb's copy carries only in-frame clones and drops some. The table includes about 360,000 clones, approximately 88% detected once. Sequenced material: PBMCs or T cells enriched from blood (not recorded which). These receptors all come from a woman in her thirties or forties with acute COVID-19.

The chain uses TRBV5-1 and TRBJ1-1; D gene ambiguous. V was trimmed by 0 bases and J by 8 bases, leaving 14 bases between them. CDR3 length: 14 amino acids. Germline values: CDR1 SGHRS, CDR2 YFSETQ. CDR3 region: CASSLAPGLPEAFF. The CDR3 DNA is TGCGCCAGCAGCTTGGCCCCAGGTTTGCCCGAAGCTTTCTTT.

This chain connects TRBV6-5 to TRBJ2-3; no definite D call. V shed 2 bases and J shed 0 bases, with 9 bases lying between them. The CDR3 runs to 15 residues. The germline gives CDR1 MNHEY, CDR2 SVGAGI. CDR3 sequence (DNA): TGTGCCAGCAGTTACGCGTGGGCTAGCACAGATACGCAGTATTTT. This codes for CASSYAWASTDTQYF.

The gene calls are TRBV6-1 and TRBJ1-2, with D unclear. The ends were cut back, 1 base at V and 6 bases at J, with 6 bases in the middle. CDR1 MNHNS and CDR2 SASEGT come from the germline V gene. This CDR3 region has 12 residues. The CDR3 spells CASSEGGDGYTF. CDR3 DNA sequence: TGTGCCAGCAGTGAAGGCGGCGATGGCTACACCTTC.

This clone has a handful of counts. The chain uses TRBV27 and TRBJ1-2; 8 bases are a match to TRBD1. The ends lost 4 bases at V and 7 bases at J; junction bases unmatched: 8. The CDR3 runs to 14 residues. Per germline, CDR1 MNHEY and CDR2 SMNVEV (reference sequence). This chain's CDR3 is CASSYLTGEGGYTF. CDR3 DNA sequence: TGTGCCAGCAGTTACTTGACAGGGGAGGGTGGCTACACCTTC.

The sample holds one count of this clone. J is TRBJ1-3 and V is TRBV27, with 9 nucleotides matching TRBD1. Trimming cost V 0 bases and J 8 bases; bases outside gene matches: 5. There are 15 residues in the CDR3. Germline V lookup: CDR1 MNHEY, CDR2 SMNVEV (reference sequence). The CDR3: CASSLSGQGIDTIYF. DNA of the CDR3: TGTGCCAGCAGTTTATCGGGACAGGGTATAGACACCATATATTTT.

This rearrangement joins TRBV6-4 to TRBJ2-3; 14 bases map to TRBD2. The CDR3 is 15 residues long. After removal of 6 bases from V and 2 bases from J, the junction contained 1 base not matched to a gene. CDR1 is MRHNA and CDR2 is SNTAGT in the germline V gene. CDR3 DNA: TGTGCCAGCAGGACTAGCGGGGGGGTCACAGATACGCAGTATTTT. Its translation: CASRTSGGVTDTQYF.

Here the CDR3 reads CASRPGGPSRNAGPANTGELFF. As DNA, the CDR3 is TGCGCCAGCAGACCAGGAGGGCCTAGCCGGAACGCTGGGCCTGCGAACACCGGGGAGCTGTTTTTT. The chain joins TRBV5-1 to TRBJ2-2, with D maybe TRBD2 (6 bases). The CDR3 length is 22 residues. The germline V gene has CDR1 SGHRS and CDR2 YFSETQ. V lost 5 bases, J lost 0 bases, and 32 bases lay in between.

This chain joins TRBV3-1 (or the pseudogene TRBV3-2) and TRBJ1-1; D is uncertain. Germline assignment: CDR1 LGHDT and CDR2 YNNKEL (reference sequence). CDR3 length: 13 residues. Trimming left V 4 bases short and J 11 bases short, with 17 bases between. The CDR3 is CASSPAPKERAFF. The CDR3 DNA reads TGTGCCAGCAGCCCAGCCCCGAAAGAGCGGGCTTTCTTT.

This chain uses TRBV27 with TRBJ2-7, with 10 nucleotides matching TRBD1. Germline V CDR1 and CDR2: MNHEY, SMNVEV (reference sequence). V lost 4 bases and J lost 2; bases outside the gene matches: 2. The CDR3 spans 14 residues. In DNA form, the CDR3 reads TGTGCCAGCAGTTGGGACAGGGGTCCCTACGAGCAGTACTTC. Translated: CASSWDRGPYEQYF.

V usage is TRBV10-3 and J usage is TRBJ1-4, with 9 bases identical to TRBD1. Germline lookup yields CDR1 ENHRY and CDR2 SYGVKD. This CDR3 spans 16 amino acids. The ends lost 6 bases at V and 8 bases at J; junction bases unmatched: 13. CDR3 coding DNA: TGTGCCATCAGCGCTGGGAGAGGACAGGGGAACGAAAAACTGTTTTTT. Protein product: CAISAGRGQGNEKLFF.

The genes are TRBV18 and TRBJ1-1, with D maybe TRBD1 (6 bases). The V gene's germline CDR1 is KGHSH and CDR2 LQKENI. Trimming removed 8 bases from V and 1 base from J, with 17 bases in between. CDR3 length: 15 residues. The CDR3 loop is CASTQGGGQNTEAFF. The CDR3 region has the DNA TGTGCCAGCACCCAGGGCGGGGGGCAGAACACTGAAGCTTTCTTT.

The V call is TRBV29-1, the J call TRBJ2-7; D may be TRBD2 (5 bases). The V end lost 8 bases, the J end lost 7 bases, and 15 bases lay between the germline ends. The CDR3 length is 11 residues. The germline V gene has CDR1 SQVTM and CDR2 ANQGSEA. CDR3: CSLVKAGEQYF. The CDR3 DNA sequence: TGCAGCCTTGTTAAGGCGGGTGAGCAGTACTTC.

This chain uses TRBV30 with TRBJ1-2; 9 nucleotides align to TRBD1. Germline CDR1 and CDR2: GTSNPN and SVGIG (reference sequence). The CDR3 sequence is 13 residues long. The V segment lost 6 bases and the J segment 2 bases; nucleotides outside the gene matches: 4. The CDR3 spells CACRTGANYGYTF. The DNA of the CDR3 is TGTGCCTGTCGGACAGGGGCAAACTATGGCTACACCTTC. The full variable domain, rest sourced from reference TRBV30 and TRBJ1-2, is SQTIHQWPATLVQPVGSPLSLECTVEGTSNPNLYWYRQAAGRGLQLLFYSVGIGQISSEVPQNLSASRPQDRQFILSSKKLLLSDSGFYLCACRTGANYGYTFGSGTRLTVV.

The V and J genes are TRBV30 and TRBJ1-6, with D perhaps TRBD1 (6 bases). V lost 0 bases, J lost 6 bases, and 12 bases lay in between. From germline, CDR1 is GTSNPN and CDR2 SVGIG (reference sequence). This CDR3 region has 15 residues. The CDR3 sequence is CAWSVTGGRNSPLHF. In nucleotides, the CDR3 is TGTGCCTGGAGTGTCACTGGGGGCCGTAATTCACCCCTCCACTTT.

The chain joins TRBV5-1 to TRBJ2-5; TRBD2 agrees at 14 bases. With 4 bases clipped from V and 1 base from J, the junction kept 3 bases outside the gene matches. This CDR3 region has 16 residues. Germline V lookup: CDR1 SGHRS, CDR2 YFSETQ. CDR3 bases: TGCGCCAGCAGCAAAGGGACTAGCGGGGGCCAAGAGACCCAGTACTTC. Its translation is CASSKGTSGGQETQYF.

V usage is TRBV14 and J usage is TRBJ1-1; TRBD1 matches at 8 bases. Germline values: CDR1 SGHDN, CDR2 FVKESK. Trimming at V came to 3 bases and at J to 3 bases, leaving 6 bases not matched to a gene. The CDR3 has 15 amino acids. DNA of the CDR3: TGTGCCAGCAGCCAGTTAGACAGGGGTGACACTGAAGCTTTCTTT. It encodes CASSQLDRGDTEAFF.

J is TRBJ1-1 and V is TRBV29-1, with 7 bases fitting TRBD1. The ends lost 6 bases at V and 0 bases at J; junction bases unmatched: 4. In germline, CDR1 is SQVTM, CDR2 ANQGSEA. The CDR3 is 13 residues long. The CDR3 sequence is CSVIQGMNTEAFF. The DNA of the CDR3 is TGCAGCGTAATACAGGGGATGAACACTGAAGCTTTCTTT.

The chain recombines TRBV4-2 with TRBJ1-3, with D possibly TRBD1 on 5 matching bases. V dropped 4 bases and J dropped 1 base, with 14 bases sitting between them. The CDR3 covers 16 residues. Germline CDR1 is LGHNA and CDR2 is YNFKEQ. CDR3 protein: CASSRGPTESGNTIYF. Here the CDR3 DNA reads TGTGCCAGCAGCCGAGGTCCGACAGAATCTGGAAACACCATATATTTT.

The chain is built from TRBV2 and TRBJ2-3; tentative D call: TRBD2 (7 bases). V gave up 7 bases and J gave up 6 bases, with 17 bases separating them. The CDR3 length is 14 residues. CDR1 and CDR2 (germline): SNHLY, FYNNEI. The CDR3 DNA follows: TGTGCCAGCAAAGGGGGGGGCCGGTTGGATACGCAGTATTTT. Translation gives CASKGGGRLDTQYF. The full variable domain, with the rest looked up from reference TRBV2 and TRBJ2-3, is EPEVTQTPSHQVTQMGQEVILRCVPISNHLYFYWYRQILGQKVEFLVSFYNNEISEKSEIFDDQFSVERPDGSNFTLKIRSTKLEDSAMYFCASKGGGRLDTQYFGPGTRLTVL.

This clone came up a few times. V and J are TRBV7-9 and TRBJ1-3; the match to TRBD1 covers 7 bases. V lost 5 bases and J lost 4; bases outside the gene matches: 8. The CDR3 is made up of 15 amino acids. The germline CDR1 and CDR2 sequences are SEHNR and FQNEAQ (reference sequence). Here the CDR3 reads CASSRTGTAGNTIYF. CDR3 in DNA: TGTGCCAGCAGCCGGACCGGGACAGCCGGAAACACCATATATTTT.

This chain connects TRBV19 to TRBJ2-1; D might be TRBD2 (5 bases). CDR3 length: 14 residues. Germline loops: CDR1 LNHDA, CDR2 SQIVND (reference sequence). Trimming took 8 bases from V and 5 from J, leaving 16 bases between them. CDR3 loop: CASHRTGLNNEQFF. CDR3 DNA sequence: TGTGCCAGTCACCGGACTGGCCTTAACAATGAGCAGTTCTTC.

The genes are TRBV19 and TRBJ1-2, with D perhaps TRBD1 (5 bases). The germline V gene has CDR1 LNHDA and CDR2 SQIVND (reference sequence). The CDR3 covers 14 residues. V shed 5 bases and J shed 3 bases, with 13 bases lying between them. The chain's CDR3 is CASSDTGNYYGYTF. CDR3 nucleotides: TGTGCCAGTAGTGATACAGGAAATTACTATGGCTACACCTTC.

The CDR3 nucleotides read TGTGCCAGTAGTGTGGGACAGTTGGGAAATCAGCCCCAGCATTTT. It encodes CASSVGQLGNQPQHF. The rearrangement uses TRBV19 and TRBJ1-5; 7 nucleotides line up with TRBD1. The CDR3 is made up of 15 amino acids. Germline V gene data show CDR1 as LNHDA and CDR2 as SQIVND (reference sequence). V lost 5 bases and J lost 4; bases outside the gene matches: 8. The whole variable domain, filled in from reference TRBV19 and TRBJ1-5, reads DGGITQSPKYLFRKEGQNVTLSCEQNLNHDAMYWYRQDPGQGLRLIYYSQIVNDFQKGDIAEGYSVSREKKESFPLTVTSAQKNPTAFYLCASSVGQLGNQPQHFGDGTRLSIL.

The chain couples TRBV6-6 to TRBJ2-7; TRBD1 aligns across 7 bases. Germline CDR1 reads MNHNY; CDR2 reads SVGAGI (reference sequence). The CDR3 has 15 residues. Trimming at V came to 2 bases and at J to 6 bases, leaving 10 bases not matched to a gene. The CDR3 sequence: CASSYGPPGGGEQYF. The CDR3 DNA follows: TGTGCCAGCAGTTACGGTCCCCCAGGGGGTGGCGAGCAGTACTTC.

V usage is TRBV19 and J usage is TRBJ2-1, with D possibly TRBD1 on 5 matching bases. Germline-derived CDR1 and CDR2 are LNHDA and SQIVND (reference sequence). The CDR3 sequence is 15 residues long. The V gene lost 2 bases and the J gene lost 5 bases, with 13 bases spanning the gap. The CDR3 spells CASSISPRQNNEQFF. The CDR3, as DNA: TGTGCCAGTAGTATATCTCCAAGACAGAACAATGAGCAGTTCTTC. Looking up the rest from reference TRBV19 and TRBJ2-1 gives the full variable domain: DGGITQSPKYLFRKEGQNVTLSCEQNLNHDAMYWYRQDPGQGLRLIYYSQIVNDFQKGDIAEGYSVSREKKESFPLTVTSAQKNPTAFYLCASSISPRQNNEQFFGPGTRLTVL.

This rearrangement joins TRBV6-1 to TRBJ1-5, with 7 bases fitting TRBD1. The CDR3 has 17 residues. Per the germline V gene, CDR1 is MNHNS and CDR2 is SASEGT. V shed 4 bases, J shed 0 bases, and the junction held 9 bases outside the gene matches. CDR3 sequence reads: CASSAGTEFYSNQPQHF. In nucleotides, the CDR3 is TGTGCCAGCAGTGCCGGGACAGAATTTTATAGCAATCAGCCCCAGCATTTT.

CDR3: CASSQEEGALVYGYTF. For the CDR3, the DNA is TGCGCCAGCAGCCAAGAGGAGGGGGCCTTGGTCTATGGCTACACCTTC. V and J are TRBV4-1 and TRBJ1-2; TRBD1 matches at 7 bases. CDR1 and CDR2 (germline): MGHRA, YSYEKL. CDR3 length: 16 residues. Trimming at V came to 0 bases and at J to 4 bases, leaving 8 bases not matched to a gene.

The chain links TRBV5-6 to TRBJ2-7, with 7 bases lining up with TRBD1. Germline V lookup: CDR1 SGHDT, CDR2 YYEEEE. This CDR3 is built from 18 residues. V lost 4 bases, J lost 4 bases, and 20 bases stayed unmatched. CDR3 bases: TGTGCCAGCAGCGGTGAGGGTTGGGGCAGGGGGTACCCGTACGAGCAGTACTTC. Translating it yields CASSGEGWGRGYPYEQYF.

CDR3 DNA sequence: TGTGCCAGCAGCCCCCTTTCTTCCTACGAGCAGTACTTC. Translating it yields CASSPLSSYEQYF. The chain carries TRBV14 and TRBJ2-7; D remains ambiguous. CDR3 length: 13 residues. CDR1 and CDR2 (germline): SGHDN, FVKESK. V lost 4 bases and J lost 1, with 8 bases in between.

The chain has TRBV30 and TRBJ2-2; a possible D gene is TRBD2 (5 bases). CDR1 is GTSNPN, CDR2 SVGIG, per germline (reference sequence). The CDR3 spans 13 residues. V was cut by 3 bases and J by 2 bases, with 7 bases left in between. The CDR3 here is CAWREGNTGELFF. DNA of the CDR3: TGTGCCTGGAGAGAGGGAAACACCGGGGAGCTGTTTTTT.

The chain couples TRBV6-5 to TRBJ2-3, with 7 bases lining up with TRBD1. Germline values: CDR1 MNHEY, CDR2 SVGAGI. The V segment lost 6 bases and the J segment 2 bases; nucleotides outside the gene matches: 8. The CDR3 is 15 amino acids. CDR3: CASRATGQYTDTQYF. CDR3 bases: TGTGCCAGCAGAGCTACGGGACAGTACACAGATACGCAGTATTTT.

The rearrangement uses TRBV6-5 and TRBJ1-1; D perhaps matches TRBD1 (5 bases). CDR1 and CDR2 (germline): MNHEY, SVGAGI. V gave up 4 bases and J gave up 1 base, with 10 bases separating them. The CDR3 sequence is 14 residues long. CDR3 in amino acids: CASSSSQGNTEAFF. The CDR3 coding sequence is TGTGCCAGCAGTTCTTCTCAGGGGAACACTGAAGCTTTCTTT.